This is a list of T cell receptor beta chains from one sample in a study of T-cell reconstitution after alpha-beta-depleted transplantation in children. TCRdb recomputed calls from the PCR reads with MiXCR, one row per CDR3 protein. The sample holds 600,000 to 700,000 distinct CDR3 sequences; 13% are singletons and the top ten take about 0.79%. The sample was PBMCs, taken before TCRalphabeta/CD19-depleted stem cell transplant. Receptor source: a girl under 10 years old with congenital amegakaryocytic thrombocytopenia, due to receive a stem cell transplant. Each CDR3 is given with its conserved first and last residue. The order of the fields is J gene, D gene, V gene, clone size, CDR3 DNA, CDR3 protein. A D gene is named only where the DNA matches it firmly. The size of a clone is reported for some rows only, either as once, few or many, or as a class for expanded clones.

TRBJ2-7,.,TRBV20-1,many,TGCAGTGCAGCTCGCGACAGGGAGGATGGCGAGCAGTACTTC,CSAARDREDGEQYF
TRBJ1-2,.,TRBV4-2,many,TGTGCCAGCAGCCAAGAATGGAGTCCCTCAGTGGAGGGCTACACCTTC,CASSQEWSPSVEGYTF
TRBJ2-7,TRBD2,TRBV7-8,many,TGTGCCAGCAGCTACTCACTAGCGGTTCCTCTCCCTCCCTCCTACGAGCAGTACTTC,CASSYSLAVPLPPSYEQYF
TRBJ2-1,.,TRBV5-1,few,TGCGCCAGCAAATCAGGGGGGGATGAGCAGTTCTTC,CASKSGGDEQFF
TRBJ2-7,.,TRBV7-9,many,TGTGCCAGCAGCCCTAAGGGCGACTACGAGCAGTACTTC,CASSPKGDYEQYF
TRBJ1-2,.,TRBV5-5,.,TGTGCCAGCAGCTTGGTGCGGGAGATCTTC,CASSLVREIF
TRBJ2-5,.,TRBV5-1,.,TGCGCCAGCAGCTTGGCCGGCTATGCGGGACAAGAGACCCAGTACTTC,CASSLAGYAGQETQYF
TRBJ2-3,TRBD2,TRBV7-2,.,TGTGCCAGCAGCTTAGCCCCTAGCGGGAGGGCCCAAGATACGCAGTATTTT,CASSLAPSGRAQDTQYF
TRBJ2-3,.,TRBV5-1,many,TGTGCCAGCAGCTTATCTGGGTCCACAGATACGCAGTATTTT,CASSLSGSTDTQYF
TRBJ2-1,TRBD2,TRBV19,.,TGTGCCAGTAGGCTATCTAGCGGGAGCTCCTACAATGAGCAGTTCTTC,CASRLSSGSSYNEQFF
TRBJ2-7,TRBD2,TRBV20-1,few,TGCAGTGCGCGGACTAGCGGGAGGGAGACCCGCTACGAGCAGTACTTC,CSARTSGRETRYEQYF
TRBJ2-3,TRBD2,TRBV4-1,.,TGCGCCAGCAGCCAAGATGTTTGGAAGGGCGGGAGGGCCTATACGCAGTATTTT,CASSQDVWKGGRAYTQYF
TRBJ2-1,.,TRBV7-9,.,TGTGCCAGCAGCGACCGGGACCTTAAAGCCCGCTACAATGAGCAGTTCTTC,CASSDRDLKARYNEQFF
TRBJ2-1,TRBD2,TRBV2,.,TGTGCCAGACAGACCGGGACTAGCGGGAGTAATGAGCAGTTCTTC,CARQTGTSGSNEQFF
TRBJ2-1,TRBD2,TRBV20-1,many,TGCAGTGCTTTGACTAGCGAGAGCTCCTACAATGAGCAGTTCTTC,CSALTSESSYNEQFF
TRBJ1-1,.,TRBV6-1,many,TGTGCCAGCAGGGACAGACTGAACACTGAAGCTTTCTTT,CASRDRLNTEAFF
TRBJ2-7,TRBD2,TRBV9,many,TGTGCCAGCAGCCTCTCTAGCGGGAGTGTCTACGAGCAGTACTTC,CASSLSSGSVYEQYF
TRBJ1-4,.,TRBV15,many,TGTGCCACCAGCAGAGTTCCTAATGAAAAACTGTTTTTT,CATSRVPNEKLFF
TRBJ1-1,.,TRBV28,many,TGTGCCAGCAGTTCCCGTCCACAGGGGAACACTGAAGCTTTCTTT,CASSSRPQGNTEAFF
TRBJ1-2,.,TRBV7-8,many,TGTGCCAGCAGCTTGGGGTCGAGCTATGGCTACACCTTC,CASSLGSSYGYTF
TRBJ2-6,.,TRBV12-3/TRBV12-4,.,TGTGCCAGCAGTTTTGGATCCGGTTCTGGGGCCAACGTCCTGACTTTC,CASSFGSGSGANVLTF
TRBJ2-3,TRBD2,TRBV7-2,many,TGTGCCAGCAGCTTAGTGGCTAGCGGATCCACAGATACGCAGTATTTT,CASSLVASGSTDTQYF
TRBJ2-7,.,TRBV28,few,TGTGCCAGCAGTGACGAGACAGTTGGGTTCTACGAGCAGTACTTC,CASSDETVGFYEQYF
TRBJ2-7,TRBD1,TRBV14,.,TGTGCCAGCAGCCAATGGCAGGGGGCCTGGGAGCAGTACTTC,CASSQWQGAWEQYF
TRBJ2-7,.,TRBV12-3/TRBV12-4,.,TGTGCCAGCCGTGACAGCGGAATTTACGAGCAGTACTTC,CASRDSGIYEQYF
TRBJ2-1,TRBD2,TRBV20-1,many,TGCAGTGCCCGACTAGCGGGGTTTGAGCAGTTCTTC,CSARLAGFEQFF
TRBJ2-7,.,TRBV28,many,TGTGCCAGCAGTTTATATCCCTACGAGCAGTACTTC,CASSLYPYEQYF
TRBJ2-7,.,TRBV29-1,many,TGCAGCGTTGAAGTATGGTTGGGAGGAGGTTACGAGCAGTACTTC,CSVEVWLGGGYEQYF
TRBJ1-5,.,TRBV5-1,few,TGCGCCAGCAGCTTGGCCGGGCTGGCGGGCAATCAGCCCCAGCATTTT,CASSLAGLAGNQPQHF
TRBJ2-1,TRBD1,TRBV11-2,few,TGTGCCAGCAGCGGACCGGACAGGGTTGATGAGCAGTTCTTC,CASSGPDRVDEQFF
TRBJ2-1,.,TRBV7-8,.,TGTGCCAGCAGCCACTATGCCCCCTCTAGCATTTCCCTCAATGAGCAGTTCTTC,CASSHYAPSSISLNEQFF
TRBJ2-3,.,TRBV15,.,TGTGCCACCAGCAGAGGATGGTTAGGGGGAGTGGGCGGAACAGATACGCAGTATTTT,CATSRGWLGGVGGTDTQYF
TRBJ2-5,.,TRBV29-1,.,TGCAGCGTTCCGACAGCTCAAGAGACCCAGTACTTC,CSVPTAQETQYF
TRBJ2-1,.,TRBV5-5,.,TGTGCCAGCAGCTTGGCCGTGACCGGAAGGAACGAGCAGTTCTTC,CASSLAVTGRNEQFF
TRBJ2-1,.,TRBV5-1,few,TGCGCCTCCGGAAGAGCGGGCCTCCCCTCCTACAATGAGCAGTTCTTC,CASGRAGLPSYNEQFF
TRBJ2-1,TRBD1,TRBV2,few,TGTGCCAGCAGTCACGCGGACAGGGGGCCAGGAGAGGAGCAGTTCTTC,CASSHADRGPGEEQFF
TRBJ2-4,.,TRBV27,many,TGTGCCAGCAGTTTATGGCAGGGAAGGGACATTCAGTACTTC,CASSLWQGRDIQYF
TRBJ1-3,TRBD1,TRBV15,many,TGTGCCACCAGCACCTCAGGGGGCTCTGGAAACACCATATATTTT,CATSTSGGSGNTIYF
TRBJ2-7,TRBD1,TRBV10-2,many,TGCGCCACCGAGGGACAGATTACTTACGAGCAGTACTTC,CATEGQITYEQYF
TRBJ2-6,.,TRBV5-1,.,TGCGCCAGCAGCTTGAACTTAAACAGGGCCAACGTCCTGACTTTC,CASSLNLNRANVLTF
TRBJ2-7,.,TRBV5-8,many,TGTGCCAGCAGCTTCCGCCGGGCAAAGACCTACGAGCAGTACTTC,CASSFRRAKTYEQYF
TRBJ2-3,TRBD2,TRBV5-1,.,TGCGCCAGCAGCTGGGAAGTAGCGGGATCCACAGATACGCAGTATTTT,CASSWEVAGSTDTQYF
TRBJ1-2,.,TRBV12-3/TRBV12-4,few,TGTGCCAGCACCCAGGGCCCCTATGGCTACACCTTC,CASTQGPYGYTF
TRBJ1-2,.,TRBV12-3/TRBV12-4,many,TGTGCCAGCAGTTTTTTAGACGTACAGGATAACTATGGCTACACCTTC,CASSFLDVQDNYGYTF
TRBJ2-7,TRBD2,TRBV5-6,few,TGTGCCAGCAGCTTGGGGGCTAGCGGGATGTTCTACGAGCAGTACTTC,CASSLGASGMFYEQYF
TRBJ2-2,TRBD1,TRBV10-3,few,TGTGCCATCAGCCCGGGACAGGGAAACCGGGAGCTGTTTTTT,CAISPGQGNRELFF
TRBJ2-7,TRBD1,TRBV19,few,TGTGCCAGTAAAGGGACAGGGGCCTACGAGCAGTACTTC,CASKGTGAYEQYF
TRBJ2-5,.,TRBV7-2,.,TGTGCCAGCAGCTTTGGGCCGGGGGAGACCCAGTACTTC,CASSFGPGETQYF
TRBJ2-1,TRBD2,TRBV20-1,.,TGCAGTGCCGCAACCGGGACCAACTCCGGGAGGGAGCAGTTCTTC,CSAATGTNSGREQFF
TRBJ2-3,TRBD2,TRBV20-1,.,TGCAGTGCGATCGGACTAGCGGACCCTGTTGATACGCAGTATTTT,CSAIGLADPVDTQYF
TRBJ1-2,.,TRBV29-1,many,TGCAGCGTTGAAGTACCGAACTATGGCTACACCTTC,CSVEVPNYGYTF
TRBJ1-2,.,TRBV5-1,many,TGCGCCAGCAGCCCCACCGGGACGGACTATGGCTACACCTTC,CASSPTGTDYGYTF
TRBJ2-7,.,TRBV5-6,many,TGTGCCAGCAGCTTGTATCCAAGTTACTACGAGCAGTACTTC,CASSLYPSYYEQYF
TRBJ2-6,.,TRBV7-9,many,TGTGCCGGATATGACGGCTCTGGGGCCAACGTCCTGACTTTC,CAGYDGSGANVLTF
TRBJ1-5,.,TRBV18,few,TGTGCCAGCTCGCCCCAGGGGCCCCCGAACAATCAGCCCCAGCATTTT,CASSPQGPPNNQPQHF
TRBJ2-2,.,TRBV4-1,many,TGCGCCAGCAACGCGGAGTCGAACACCGGGGAGCTGTTTTTT,CASNAESNTGELFF
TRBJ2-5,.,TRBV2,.,TGTGCCTTCTGTTTAAGGTCGACGAACTCTGAAGAGACCCAGTACTTC,CAFCLRSTNSEETQYF
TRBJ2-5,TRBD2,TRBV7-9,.,TGTGCCAGCAGCTTAGATTCCTGGCGGGAGGATGAGACCCAGTACTTC,CASSLDSWREDETQYF